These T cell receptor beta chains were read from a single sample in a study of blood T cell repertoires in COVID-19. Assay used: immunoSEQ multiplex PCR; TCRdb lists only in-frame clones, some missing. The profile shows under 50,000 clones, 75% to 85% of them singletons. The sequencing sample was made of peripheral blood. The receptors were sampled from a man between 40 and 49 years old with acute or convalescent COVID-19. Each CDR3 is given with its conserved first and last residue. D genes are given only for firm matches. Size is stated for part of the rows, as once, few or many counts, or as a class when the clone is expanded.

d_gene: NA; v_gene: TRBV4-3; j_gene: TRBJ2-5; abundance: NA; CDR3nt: TGCGCCAGCAGCCGCGTACCTCAAGAGACCCAGTACTTC; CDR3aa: CASSRVPQETQYF
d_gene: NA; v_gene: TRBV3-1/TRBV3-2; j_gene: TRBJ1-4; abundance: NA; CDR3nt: TGTGCCAGCAGCCAAGATCTTTGGGAGGCAACTAATGAAAAACTGTTTTTT; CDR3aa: CASSQDLWEATNEKLFF
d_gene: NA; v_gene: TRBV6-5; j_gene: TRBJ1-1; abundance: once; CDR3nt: TGTGCCAGCAGTTACCAGGGGCCCACTGAAGCTTTCTTT; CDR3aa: CASSYQGPTEAFF
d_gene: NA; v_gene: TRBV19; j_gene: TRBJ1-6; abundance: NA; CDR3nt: TGTGCCAGTAGTATAGCGACAGGTGGCGCTTCACCCCTCCACTTT; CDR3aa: CASSIATGGASPLHF
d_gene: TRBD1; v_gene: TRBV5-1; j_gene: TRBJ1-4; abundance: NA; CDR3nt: TGCGCCAGCCGAATAAAGGGGGCGGACAATGAAAAACTGTTTTTT; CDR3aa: CASRIKGADNEKLFF
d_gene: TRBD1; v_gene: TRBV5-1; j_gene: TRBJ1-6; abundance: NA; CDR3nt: TGCGCCAGCAGCTTGGCGGTTGGGGGACAGCTAAATTCACCCCTCCACTTT; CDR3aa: CASSLAVGGQLNSPLHF
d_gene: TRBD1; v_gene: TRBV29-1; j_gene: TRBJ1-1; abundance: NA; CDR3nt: TGCAGCGTCGCGACAGGGGGGCGGACTGAAGCTTTCTTT; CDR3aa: CSVATGGRTEAFF
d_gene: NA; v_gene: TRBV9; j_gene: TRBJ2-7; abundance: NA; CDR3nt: TGTGCCAGCAGCGTAGGCACACTAAGGACTACCGAGCAGTACTTC; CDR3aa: CASSVGTLRTTEQYF
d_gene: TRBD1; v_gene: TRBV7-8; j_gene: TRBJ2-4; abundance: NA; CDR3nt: TGTGCCAGCAGCCCGTGGACAGGGAGTACCAAAAACATTCAGTACTTC; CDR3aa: CASSPWTGSTKNIQYF
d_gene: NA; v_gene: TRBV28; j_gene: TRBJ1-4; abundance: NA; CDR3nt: TGTGCCAGCGGCCGCGAAAAACTGTTTTTT; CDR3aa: CASGREKLFF
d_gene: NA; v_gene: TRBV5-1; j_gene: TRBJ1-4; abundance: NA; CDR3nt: TGCGCCAGCAGCTTGTGGGGAGGCGTAAGGGAAAAACTGTTTTTT; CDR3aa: CASSLWGGVREKLFF
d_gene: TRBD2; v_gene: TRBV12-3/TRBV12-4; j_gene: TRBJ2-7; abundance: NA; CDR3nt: TGTGCCAGCGCCACGGGGGGGGAGCAGTACTTC; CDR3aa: CASATGGEQYF
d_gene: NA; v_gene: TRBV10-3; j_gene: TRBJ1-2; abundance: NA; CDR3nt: TGTGCCATCAGTGAGTCGAGACACCCAATCTTC; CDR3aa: CAISESRHPIF
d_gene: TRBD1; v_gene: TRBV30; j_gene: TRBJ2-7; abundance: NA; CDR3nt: TGTGCCTGGAGTGCACATACAGGGGTCCGGGACGAGCAGTACTTC; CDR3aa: CAWSAHTGVRDEQYF
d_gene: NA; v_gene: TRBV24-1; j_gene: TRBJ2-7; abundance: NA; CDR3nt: TGTGCCACCAGTCCCCAGGGATCCTACGAGCAGTACTTC; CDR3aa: CATSPQGSYEQYF
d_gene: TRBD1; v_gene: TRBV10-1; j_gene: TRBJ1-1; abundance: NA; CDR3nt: TGCGCCAGCAGTACCGGGACAGGGAACACTGAAGCTTTCTTT; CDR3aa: CASSTGTGNTEAFF
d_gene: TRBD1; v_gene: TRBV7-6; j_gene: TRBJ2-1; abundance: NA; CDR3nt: TGTGCCAGCAGCTTACTGGGACAGGGGAGGGATGAGCAGTTCTTC; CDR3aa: CASSLLGQGRDEQFF
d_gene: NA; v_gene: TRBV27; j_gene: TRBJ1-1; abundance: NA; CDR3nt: TGTGCCAGCAGTTTAGGGCGAATGAACACTGAAGCTTTCTTT; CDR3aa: CASSLGRMNTEAFF
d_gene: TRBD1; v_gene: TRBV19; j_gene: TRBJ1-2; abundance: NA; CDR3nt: TGTGCCAGTATCGGGGACAGGGAGATGGGCTACACCTTC; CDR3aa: CASIGDREMGYTF
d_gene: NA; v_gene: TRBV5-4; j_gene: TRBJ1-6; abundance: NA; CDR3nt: TGTGCCAGCTCTCCACGCCAGCAGGGTAATTCACCCCTCCACTTT; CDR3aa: CASSPRQQGNSPLHF
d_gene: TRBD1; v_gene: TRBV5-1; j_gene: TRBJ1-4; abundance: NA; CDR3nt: TGCGCCACCTCCCAGAAGGGACAGACTAATGAAAAACTGTTTTTT; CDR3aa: CATSQKGQTNEKLFF
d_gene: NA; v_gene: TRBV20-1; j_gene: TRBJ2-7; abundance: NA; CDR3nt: TGCAGTGCTAGTTTTGGCAAAAACTACGAGCAGTACTTC; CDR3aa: CSASFGKNYEQYF
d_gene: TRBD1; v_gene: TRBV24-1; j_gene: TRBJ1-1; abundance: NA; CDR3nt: TGTGCCACCAGTGATTCCACAGGGGGGGACACTGAAGCTTTCTTT; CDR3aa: CATSDSTGGDTEAFF
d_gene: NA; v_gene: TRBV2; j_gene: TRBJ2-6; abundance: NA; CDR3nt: TGTGCCAGCAGTGAATATGGGGCCAACGTCCTGACTTTC; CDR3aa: CASSEYGANVLTF
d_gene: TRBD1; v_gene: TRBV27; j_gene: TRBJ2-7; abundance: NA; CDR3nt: TGTGCCAGCAGTTATAGGTGGGACAGTCCCTACGAGCAGTACTTC; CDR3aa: CASSYRWDSPYEQYF
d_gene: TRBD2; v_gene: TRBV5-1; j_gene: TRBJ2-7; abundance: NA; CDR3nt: TGCGCCAGCAGCGCCCCCACTAGCGGGGGCCAGCCCGAGCAGTACTTC; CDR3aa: CASSAPTSGGQPEQYF
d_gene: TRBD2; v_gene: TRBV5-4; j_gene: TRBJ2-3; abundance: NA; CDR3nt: TGTGCCAGCAGCTTGAGACTAGCGGGGGGGCGCGACACAGATACGCAGTATTTT; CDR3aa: CASSLRLAGGRDTDTQYF
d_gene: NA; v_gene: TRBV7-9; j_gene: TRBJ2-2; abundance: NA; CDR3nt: TGTGCCAGCAGCTTAGGACTGCCAGGGAGGACCGGGGAGCTGTTTTTT; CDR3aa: CASSLGLPGRTGELFF